This T cell receptor beta chain was observed in a study of T cells in Graves' hyperthyroidism and ophthalmopathy. Amplification targeted TCR beta CDR3 regions from RNA transcripts. The HTBI primer set drove a first-round RT-PCR of the TCR CDR3. Using its own MiXCR run on the multiplex PCR reads, TCRdb lists one record per CDR3 protein. The repertoire holds 600,000 or so distinct CDR3 sequences, with about half as singletons. A remark on this clonotype: Just one base apart from a much larger clone, this may be a read error.

V was pared by 0 bases and J by 11 bases, with 16 bases between. This CDR3 has 14 amino acids. Germline CDR1 reads SGHTA; CDR2 reads FQGNSA. The sample taken for sequencing was peripheral blood or thyroid tissue (not recorded which). The V call is TRBV7-2, the J call TRBJ2-5, with a tentative D call TRBD2 (6 bases). The sequence was collected from a woman aged 18-29 years with Graves' hyperthyroidism. This CDR3 reads CASSLAVTSSAQYF. CDR3 bases: TGTGCCAGCAGCTTAGCGGTCACTAGCAGCGCTCAGTACTTC.